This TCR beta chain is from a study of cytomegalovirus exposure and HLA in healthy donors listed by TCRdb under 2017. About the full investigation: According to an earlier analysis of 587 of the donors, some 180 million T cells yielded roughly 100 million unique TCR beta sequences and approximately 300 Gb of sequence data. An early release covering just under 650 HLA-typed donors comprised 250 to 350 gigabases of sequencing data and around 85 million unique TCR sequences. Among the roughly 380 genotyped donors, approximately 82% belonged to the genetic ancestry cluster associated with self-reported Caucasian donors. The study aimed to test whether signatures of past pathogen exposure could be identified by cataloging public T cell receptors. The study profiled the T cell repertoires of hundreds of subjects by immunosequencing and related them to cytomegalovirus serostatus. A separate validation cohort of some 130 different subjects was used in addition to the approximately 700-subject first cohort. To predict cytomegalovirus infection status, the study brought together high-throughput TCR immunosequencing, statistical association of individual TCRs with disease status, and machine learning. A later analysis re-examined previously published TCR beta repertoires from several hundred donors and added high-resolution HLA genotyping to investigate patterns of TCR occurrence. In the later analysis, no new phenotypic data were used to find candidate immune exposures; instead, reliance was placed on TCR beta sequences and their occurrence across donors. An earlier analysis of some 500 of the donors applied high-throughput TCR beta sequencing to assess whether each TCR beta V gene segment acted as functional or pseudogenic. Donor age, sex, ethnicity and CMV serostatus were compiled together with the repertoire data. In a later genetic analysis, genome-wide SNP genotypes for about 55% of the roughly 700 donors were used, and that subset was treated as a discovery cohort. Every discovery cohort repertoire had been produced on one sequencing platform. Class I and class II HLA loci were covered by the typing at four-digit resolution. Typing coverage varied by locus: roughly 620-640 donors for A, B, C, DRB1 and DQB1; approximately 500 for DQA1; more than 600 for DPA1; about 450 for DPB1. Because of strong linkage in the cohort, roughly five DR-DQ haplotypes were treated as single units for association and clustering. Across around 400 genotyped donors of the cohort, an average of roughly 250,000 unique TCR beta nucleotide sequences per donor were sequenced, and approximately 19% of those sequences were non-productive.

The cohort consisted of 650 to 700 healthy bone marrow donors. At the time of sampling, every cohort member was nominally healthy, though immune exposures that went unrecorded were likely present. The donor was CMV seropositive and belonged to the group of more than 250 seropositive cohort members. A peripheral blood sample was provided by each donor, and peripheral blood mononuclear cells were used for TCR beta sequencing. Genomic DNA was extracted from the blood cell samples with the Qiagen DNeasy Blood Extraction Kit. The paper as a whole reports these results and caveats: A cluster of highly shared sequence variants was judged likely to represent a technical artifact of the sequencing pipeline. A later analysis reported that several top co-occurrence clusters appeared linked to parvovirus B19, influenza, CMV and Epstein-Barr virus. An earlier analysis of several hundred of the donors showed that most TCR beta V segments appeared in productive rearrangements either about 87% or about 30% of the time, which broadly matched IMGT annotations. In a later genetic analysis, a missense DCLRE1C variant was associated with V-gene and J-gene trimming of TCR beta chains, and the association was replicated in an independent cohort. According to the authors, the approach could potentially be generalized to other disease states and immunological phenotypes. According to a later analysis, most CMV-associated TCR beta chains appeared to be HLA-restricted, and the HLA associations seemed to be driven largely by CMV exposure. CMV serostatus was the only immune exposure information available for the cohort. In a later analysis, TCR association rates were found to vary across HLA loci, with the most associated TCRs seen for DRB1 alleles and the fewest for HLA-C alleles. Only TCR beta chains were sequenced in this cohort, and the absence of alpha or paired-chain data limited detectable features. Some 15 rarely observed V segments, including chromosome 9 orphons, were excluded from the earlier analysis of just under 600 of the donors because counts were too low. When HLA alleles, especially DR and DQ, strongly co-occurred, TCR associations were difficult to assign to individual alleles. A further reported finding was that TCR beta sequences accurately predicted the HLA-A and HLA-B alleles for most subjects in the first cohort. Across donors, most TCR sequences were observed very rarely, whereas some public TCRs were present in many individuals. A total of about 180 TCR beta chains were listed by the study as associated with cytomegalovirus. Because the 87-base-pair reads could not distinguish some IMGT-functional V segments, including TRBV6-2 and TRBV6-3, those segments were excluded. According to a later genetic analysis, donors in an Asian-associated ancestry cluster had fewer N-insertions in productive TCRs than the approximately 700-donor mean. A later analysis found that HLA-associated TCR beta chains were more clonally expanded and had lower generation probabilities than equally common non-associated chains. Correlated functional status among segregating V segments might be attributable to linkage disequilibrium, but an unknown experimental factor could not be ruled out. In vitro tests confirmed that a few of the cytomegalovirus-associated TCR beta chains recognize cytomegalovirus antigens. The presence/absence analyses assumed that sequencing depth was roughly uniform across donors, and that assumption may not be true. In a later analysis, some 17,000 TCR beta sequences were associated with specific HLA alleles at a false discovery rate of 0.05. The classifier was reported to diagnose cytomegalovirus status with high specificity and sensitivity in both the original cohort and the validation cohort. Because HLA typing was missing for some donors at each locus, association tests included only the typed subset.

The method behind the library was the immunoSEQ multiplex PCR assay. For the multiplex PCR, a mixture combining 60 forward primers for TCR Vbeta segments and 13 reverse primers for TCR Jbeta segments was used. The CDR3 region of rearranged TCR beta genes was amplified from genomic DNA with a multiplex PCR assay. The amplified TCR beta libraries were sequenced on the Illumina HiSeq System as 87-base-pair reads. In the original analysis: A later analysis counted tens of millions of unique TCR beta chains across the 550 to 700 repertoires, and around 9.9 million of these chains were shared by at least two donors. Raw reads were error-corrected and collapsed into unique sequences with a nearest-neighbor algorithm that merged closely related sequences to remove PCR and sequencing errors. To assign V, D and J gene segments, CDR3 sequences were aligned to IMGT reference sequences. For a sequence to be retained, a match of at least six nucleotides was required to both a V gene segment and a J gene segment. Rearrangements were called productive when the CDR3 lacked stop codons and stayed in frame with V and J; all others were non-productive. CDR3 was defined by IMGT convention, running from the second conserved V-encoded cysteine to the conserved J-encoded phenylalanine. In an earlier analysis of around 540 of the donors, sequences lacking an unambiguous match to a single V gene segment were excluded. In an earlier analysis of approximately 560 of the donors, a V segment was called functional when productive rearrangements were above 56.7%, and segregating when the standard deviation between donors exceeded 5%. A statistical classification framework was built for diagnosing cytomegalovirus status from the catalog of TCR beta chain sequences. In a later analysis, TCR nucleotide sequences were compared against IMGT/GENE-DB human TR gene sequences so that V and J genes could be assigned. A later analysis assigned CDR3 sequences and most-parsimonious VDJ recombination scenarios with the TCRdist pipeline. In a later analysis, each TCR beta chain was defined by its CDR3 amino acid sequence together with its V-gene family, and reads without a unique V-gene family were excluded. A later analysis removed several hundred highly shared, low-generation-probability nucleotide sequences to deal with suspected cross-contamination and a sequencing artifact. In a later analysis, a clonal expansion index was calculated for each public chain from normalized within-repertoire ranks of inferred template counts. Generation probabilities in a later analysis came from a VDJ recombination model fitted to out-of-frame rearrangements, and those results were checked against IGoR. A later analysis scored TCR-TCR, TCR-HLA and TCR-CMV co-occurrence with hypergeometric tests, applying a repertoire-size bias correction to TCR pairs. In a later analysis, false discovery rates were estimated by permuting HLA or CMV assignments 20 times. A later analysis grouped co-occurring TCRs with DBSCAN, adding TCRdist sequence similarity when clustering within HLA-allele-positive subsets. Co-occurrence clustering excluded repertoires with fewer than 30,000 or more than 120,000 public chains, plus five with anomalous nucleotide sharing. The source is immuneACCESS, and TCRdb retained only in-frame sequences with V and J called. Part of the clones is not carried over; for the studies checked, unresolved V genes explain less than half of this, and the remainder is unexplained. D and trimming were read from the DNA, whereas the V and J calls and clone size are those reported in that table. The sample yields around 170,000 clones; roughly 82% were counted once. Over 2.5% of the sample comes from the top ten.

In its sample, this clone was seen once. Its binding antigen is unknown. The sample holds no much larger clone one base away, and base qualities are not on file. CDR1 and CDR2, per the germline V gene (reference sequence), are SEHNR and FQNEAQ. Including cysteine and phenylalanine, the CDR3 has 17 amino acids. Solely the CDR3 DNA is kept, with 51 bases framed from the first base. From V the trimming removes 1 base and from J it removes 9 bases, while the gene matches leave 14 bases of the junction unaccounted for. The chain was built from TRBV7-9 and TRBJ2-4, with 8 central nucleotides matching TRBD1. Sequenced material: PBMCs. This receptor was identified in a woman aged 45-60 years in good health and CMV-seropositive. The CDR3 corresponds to CASSLGGTGWADSIQYF. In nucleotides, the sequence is TGTGCCAGCAGCTTAGGGGGGACAGGATGGGCTGATAGCATTCAGTACTTC. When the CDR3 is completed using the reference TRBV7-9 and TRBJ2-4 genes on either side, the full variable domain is DTGVSQNPRHKITKRGQNVTFRCDPISEHNRLYWYRQTLGQGPEFLTYFQNEAQLEKSRLLSDRFSAERPKGSFSTLEIQRTEQGDSAMYLCASSLGGTGWADSIQYFGAGTRLSVL.